Sequencing of this TCR beta chain was carried out in a study of Tregs in tolerant kidney transplant recipients. Clones were sequenced by immunoSEQ multiplex PCR, and TCRdb holds only the in-frame ones, with some missing. The sample records approximately 98,000 clones, around 87% being singletons. Overall study results and limits: Findings come from small patient numbers and require larger validation.

The CDR3 covers 15 residues. Trimming at V came to 6 bases and at J to 5 bases, leaving 8 bases not matched to a gene. Germline V lookup: CDR1 MNHEY, CDR2 SVGAGI. Concerning this clone itself: As yet, its antigen is unknown.

The rearrangement links TRBV6-5 to TRBJ2-5, with TRBD2 matching 11 bases. This sequence was found in a human donor who received a combined kidney and bone marrow transplant. The sample here was CD4+ T cells from blood, taken before the transplant. This chain's CDR3 is CASSKRLAGWETQYF. The CDR3 nucleotides are TGTGCCAGCAGCAAGAGACTAGCGGGGTGGGAGACCCAGTACTTC.